The 14 T cell receptor beta chains below all came from one sample that was sequenced in a study of OX40 agonist ivuxolimab in advanced cancers. Only in-frame clones appear in the TCRdb table, and some are missing; sequencing was by immunoSEQ multiplex PCR. The data show 50,000 to 75,000 clones, about 89% seen once. Sample: CD4+ or CD8+ T cells sorted from blood, taken in a trial of the OX40 agonist ivuxolimab. These receptors came from an adult with an advanced solid tumor such as melanoma, head and neck, liver or kidney cancer.

The chain joins TRBV7-9 to TRBJ2-3, with D possibly being TRBD1 (5 bases). This CDR3 is 15 amino acids long. The germline gives CDR1 SEHNR, CDR2 FQNEAQ (reference sequence). Trimming pared 0 bases from V and 3 bases from J, leaving 10 bases between. The DNA for the CDR3 is TGTGCCAGCAGCTTAGCCAGGGTTGAAACAGATACGCAGTATTTT. Its protein product is CASSLARVETDTQYF.

The rearrangement joins TRBV2 to TRBJ2-5, with a tentative D call TRBD1 (5 bases). Germline V gives CDR1 SNHLY, CDR2 FYNNEI. V lost 8 bases and J lost 3, with 10 bases in between. The CDR3 has 12 amino acids. CDR3: CASRWTKETQYF. The CDR3 region has the DNA TGTGCCAGCCGCTGGACAAAAGAGACCCAGTACTTC.

This rearrangement joins TRBV20-1 to TRBJ1-1; D not certain. The ends were cut back, 0 bases at V and 11 bases at J, with 10 bases in the middle. Germline lookup yields CDR1 DFQATT and CDR2 SNEGSKA (reference sequence). The CDR3 contains 11 residues. CDR3 sequence (DNA): TGCAGTGCTAGAGATGGGCCGTTGGCTTTCTTT. Protein product: CSARDGPLAFF.

The chain joins TRBV30 to TRBJ1-4; no firm D call. CDR1 GTSNPN and CDR2 SVGIG come from the germline V gene (reference sequence). The CDR3 spans 10 residues. In DNA form, the CDR3 reads TGTGCTGGTGGGCAGGTAAAACTGTTTTTT. It yields the protein CAGGQVKLFF.

The chain employs TRBV6-5 and TRBJ2-4; D is uncertain. Germline V gives CDR1 MNHEY, CDR2 SVGAGI. V lost 3 bases and J 5 bases, leaving 8 bases between the germline ends. The CDR3 covers 13 residues. The CDR3, as DNA: TGTGCCAGCAGTTATACAAAAGAAAACATTCAGTACTTC. Protein product: CASSYTKENIQYF.

V gene TRBV7-8 combines with J gene TRBJ2-6; D is unresolved. Germline values: CDR1 SGHVS, CDR2 FQNEAQ. Trimming took off 0 bases at V and 0 bases at J, with 15 bases between the two ends. CDR3 length equals 19 residues. The CDR3 loop is CASSLASPGPRSGANVLTF. The CDR3 DNA sequence: TGTGCCAGCAGCTTAGCTTCCCCGGGCCCCCGCTCTGGGGCCAACGTCCTGACTTTC.

In its sample, this clone was seen once. The chain combines TRBV27 with TRBJ2-7, with D perhaps given as TRBD1 or TRBD2 (7 bases each). Trimming left V 6 bases short and J 9 bases short, with 27 bases between. The CDR3 runs 16 residues. From germline, CDR1 is MNHEY and CDR2 SMNVEV (reference sequence). CDR3 loop: CASRAAGRSRGEAQYF. The DNA for the CDR3 is TGTGCCAGCAGAGCAGCGGGGCGCAGCAGGGGGGAGGCGCAGTACTTC.

This clone has just a few counts. The chain uses TRBV5-4 and TRBJ2-7, with 15 bases matching TRBD2. Germline assignment: CDR1 SGHNT and CDR2 YYREEE (reference sequence). This CDR3 has 16 amino acids. With V trimmed by 3 bases and J by 6 bases, 7 bases remained unmatched. Here the CDR3 DNA reads TGTGCCAGCAGCTCGGGACTAGCGGGAGGTGCTGCCGAGCAGTACTTC. This encodes CASSSGLAGGAAEQYF.

This clone appeared a single time. The gene calls are TRBV2 and TRBJ2-5, with 7 bases matching TRBD2. Germline V lookup: CDR1 SNHLY, CDR2 FYNNEI. Trimming cost V 0 bases and J 4 bases; bases outside gene matches: 2. There are 14 residues in the CDR3. This CDR3 is CASSEARGRETQYF. As DNA, the CDR3 is TGTGCCAGCAGTGAAGCGCGCGGGAGAGAGACCCAGTACTTC.

The chain couples TRBV28 to TRBJ2-5; D may be TRBD1 (6 bases). This CDR3 is built from 14 residues. The V end was cut by 6 bases, the J end by 2 bases, with 13 bases between. CDR1 is MDHEN, CDR2 SYDVKM, per germline. CDR3 residues: CASRPNRVQETQYF. CDR3 coding DNA: TGTGCCAGCAGACCCAACAGGGTACAAGAGACCCAGTACTTC.

This clone has just one count. The chain is built from TRBV11-2 and TRBJ2-3; TRBD1 matches 7 bases. This CDR3 spans 17 amino acids. The germline gives CDR1 SGHAT, CDR2 FQNNGV. Unmatched junction bases numbered 10, after V lost 2 bases and J lost 2 bases. The CDR3 is CASSLLETGTVTDTQYF. DNA of the CDR3: TGTGCCAGCAGCTTATTGGAGACAGGGACAGTCACAGATACGCAGTATTTT.

This rearrangement joins TRBV5-1 to TRBJ2-2; 15 nucleotides line up with TRBD2. J lost 0 bases, V lost 3 bases, and 3 bases had no gene match. Germline values: CDR1 SGHRS, CDR2 YFSETQ. The CDR3 spans 18 residues. The CDR3 loop is CASSSGLAGGSNTGELFF. In DNA, the CDR3 is TGCGCCAGCAGCTCGGGACTAGCGGGAGGATCGAACACCGGGGAGCTGTTTTTT.

The chain couples TRBV18 to TRBJ2-1; the D gene is possibly TRBD1 (5 bases). This CDR3 comprises 18 residues. The V end was cut by 3 bases, the J end by 5 bases, with 23 bases between. Germline V CDR1 and CDR2: KGHSH, LQKENI. The CDR3 nucleotides are TGTGCCAGCTCACCGGGGCCAGGGAAGGCGTCCCGCCACAATGAGCAGTTCTTC. Protein sequence: CASSPGPGKASRHNEQFF.

Ten or more counts support this clone. V is TRBV28 and J is TRBJ1-1, with 7 bases aligning to TRBD1. The germline CDR1 and CDR2 sequences are MDHEN and SYDVKM. The CDR3 extends over 13 amino acids. V lost 5 bases, J lost 4 bases, and 4 bases stayed unmatched. CDR3 region: CASSADRVTEAFF. The CDR3 nucleotides read TGTGCCAGCAGTGCCGACAGGGTCACTGAAGCTTTCTTT.